This T cell receptor (beta chain) was sequenced for a study of coeliac disease. Study context: Refractory type I patients had no gluten-free diet response for over 12 months.

From germline, CDR1 is SGDLS and CDR2 YYNGEE. V was clipped by 3 bases and J by 4 bases; unmatched bases: 1. CDR3 length: 12 residues. Method: immunoSEQ multiplex PCR; TCRdb's copy keeps in-frame clones and lacks some. Here the sample spans several thousand clones, 57% being singletons. The chain couples TRBV9 to TRBJ2-7, with 7 positions matching TRBD1. The sequence derives from a woman between 55 and 75 years old with celiac disease. Material for sequencing was intraepithelial lymphocytes from the gut. This CDR3 reads CASSGQGYEQYF. The DNA for the CDR3 is TGTGCCAGCAGCGGACAGGGTTACGAGCAGTACTTC.